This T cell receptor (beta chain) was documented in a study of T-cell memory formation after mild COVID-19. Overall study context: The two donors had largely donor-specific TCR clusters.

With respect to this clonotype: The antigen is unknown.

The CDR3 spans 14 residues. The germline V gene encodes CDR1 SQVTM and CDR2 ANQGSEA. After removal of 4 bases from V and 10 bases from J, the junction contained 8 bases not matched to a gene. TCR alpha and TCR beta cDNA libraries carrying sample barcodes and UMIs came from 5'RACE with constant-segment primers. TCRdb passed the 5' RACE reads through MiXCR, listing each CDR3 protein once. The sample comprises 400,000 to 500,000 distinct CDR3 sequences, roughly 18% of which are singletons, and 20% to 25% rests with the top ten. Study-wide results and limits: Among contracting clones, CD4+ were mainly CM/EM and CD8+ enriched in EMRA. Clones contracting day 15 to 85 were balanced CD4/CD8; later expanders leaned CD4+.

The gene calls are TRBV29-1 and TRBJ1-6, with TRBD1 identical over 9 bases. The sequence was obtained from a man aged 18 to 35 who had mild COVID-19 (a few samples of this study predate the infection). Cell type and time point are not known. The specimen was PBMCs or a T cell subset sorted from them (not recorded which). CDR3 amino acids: CSVVLQGANSPLHF. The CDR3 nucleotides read TGCAGCGTTGTCTTACAGGGGGCAAACTCACCCCTCCACTTT.